This TCR beta chain derives from a study of blood T cell repertoires in COVID-19. TCRdb's table, derived via immunoSEQ multiplex PCR, lists solely in-frame clones and lacks some. This table holds 350,000 or so clones, less than 90% found once. This CDR3 contains 15 residues. Germline V gene data show CDR1 as LGHDT and CDR2 as YNNKEL (reference sequence). Between the trimmed V and J ends, which lost 4 bases and 6 bases, there was a span of 19 bases. The chain uses TRBV3-1 (or the pseudogene TRBV3-2) and TRBJ2-7, with D maybe TRBD1 (7 bases). This receptor was identified in a young woman who had recovered from COVID-19. Sequenced input: PBMCs or T cells enriched from blood (not recorded which). CDR3 nucleotide sequence: TGTGCCAGCAGCCCTTACGGAGGGGGCGAAGGCGAGCAGTACTTC. Amino acid sequence: CASSPYGGGEGEQYF.